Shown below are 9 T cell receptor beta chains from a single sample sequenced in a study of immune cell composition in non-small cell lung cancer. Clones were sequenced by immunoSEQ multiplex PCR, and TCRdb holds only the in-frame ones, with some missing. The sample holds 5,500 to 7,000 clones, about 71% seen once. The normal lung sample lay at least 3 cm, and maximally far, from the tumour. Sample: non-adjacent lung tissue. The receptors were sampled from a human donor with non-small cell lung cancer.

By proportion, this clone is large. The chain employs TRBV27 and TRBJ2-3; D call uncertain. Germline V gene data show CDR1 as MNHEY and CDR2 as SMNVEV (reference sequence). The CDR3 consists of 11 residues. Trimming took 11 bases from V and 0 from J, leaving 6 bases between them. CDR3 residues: CAAISTDTQYF. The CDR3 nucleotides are TGTGCCGCTATCAGCACAGATACGCAGTATTTT.

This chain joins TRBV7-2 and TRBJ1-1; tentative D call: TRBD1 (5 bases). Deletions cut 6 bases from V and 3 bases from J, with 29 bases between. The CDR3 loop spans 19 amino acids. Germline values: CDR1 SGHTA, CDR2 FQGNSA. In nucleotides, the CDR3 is TGTGCCAGCAGAACAGCCCCCAGGGCCCCACGGTTTAAGGACACTGAAGCTTTCTTT. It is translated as CASRTAPRAPRFKDTEAFF. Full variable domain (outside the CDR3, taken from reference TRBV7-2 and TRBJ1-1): GAGVSQSPSNKVTEKGKDVELRCDPISGHTALYWYRQSLGQGLEFLIYFQGNSAPDKSGLPSDRFSAERTGGSVSTLTIQRTQQEDSAVYLCASRTAPRAPRFKDTEAFFGQGTRLTVV.

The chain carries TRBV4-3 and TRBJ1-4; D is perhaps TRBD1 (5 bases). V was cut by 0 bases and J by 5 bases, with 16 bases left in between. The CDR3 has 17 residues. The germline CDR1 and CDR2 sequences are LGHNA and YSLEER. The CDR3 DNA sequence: TGCGCCAGCAGCCAAGATCGACTGGCAGGGCTAAATGAAAAACTGTTTTTT. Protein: CASSQDRLAGLNEKLFF.

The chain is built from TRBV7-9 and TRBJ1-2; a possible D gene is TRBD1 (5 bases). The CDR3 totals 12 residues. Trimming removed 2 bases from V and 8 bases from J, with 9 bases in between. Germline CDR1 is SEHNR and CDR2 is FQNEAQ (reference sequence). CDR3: CASSLWWGGYTF. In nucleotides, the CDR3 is TGTGCCAGCAGCTTATGGTGGGGCGGCTACACCTTC.

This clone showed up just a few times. The CDR3 is CATSDRNYGYTF. The CDR3 nucleotides are TGTGCCACCTCGGACAGAAACTATGGCTACACCTTC. This rearrangement joins TRBV19 to TRBJ1-2, with D possibly being TRBD1 (6 bases). CDR1 and CDR2 (germline): LNHDA, SQIVND (reference sequence). CDR3 size: 12 residues. The germline V and J ends were trimmed by 10 bases and 2 bases, with 11 bases remaining between them.

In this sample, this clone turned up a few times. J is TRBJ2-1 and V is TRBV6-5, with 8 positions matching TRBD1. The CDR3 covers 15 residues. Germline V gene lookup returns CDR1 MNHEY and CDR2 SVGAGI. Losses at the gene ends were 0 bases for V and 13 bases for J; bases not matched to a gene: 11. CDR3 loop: CASSYSTRQGTDQFF. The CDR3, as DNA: TGTGCCAGCAGTTACTCGACGAGACAGGGGACTGATCAGTTCTTC.

The CDR3 sequence: CASSPETGSYEQYF. The CDR3 nucleotides read TGTGCCAGCTCGCCGGAGACAGGGAGCTACGAGCAGTACTTC. The chain couples TRBV18 to TRBJ2-7; 7 bases are shared with TRBD1. Per germline, CDR1 KGHSH and CDR2 LQKENI. Trimming at V came to 6 bases and at J to 3 bases, leaving 8 bases not matched to a gene. The CDR3 sequence is 14 residues long. The variable domain in full, completed from reference TRBV18 and TRBJ2-7, reads NAGVMQNPRHLVRRRGQEARLRCSPMKGHSHVYWYRQLPEEGLKFMVYLQKENIIDESGMPKERFSAEFPKEGPSILRIQQVVRGDSAAYFCASSPETGSYEQYFGPGTRLTVT.

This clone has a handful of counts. CDR3: CASSSVDSRNTEAFF. CDR3 sequence (DNA): TGCGCCAGCAGCTCCGTAGACAGCCGGAACACTGAAGCTTTCTTT. This chain connects TRBV5-1 to TRBJ1-1; weak D call: TRBD1 (5 bases). The V end was cut by 3 bases, the J end by 1 base, with 13 bases between. Germline V gene data show CDR1 as SGHRS and CDR2 as YFSETQ. The CDR3 loop spans 15 amino acids.

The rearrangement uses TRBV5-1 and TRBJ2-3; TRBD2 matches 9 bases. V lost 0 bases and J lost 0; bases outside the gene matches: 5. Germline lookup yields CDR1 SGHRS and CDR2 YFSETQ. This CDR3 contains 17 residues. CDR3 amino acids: CASSLDASGASTDTQYF. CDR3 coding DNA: TGCGCCAGCAGCTTGGACGCTAGCGGGGCAAGCACAGATACGCAGTATTTT.